Sequencing of this TCR beta chain was carried out in a study of OX40 agonist ivuxolimab in advanced cancers. Points from the study as a whole: Clonal expansion from baseline to week 6 occurred in both CD4+ and CD8+ T cells.

With regard to this clone: Its target is unknown.

Exclusion of a patient followed from autoimmune disease history or systemic immunosuppression. Baseline was the first blood sampling point, followed by cycle 4 day 1 and cycle 7 day 1. This CDR3 is 14 amino acids long. Germline CDR1 is LNHNV and CDR2 is YYDKDF (reference sequence). Losses at the gene ends were 0 bases for V and 7 bases for J; bases not matched to a gene: 3. TCRdb's copy holds only in-frame clones and misses some; the assay was immunoSEQ multiplex PCR. The repertoire holds about 96,000 clones, with 84% as singletons. Specimen: CD4+ or CD8+ T cells sorted from blood, collected in a trial of the OX40 agonist ivuxolimab. The receptor's source is an adult with an advanced solid tumor such as melanoma, head and neck, liver or kidney cancer. The chain links TRBV15 to TRBJ2-1, with 7 bases fitting TRBD2. This CDR3 reads CATSRDLGGNEQFF. The CDR3 coding sequence is TGTGCCACCAGCAGAGATCTCGGGGGGAATGAGCAGTTCTTC.